The present entry profiles one T cell receptor beta chain with its context. Its antigen is not yet known. It has no much larger one-base neighbor in the sample; base qualities were not kept. CDR1 and CDR2 were assigned from the germline V gene as MNHEY and SVGAGI. Trimming takes 8 bases from V and 4 bases from J, and the germline ends sit 17 bases apart. Including the terminal cysteine and phenylalanine, the CDR3 comprises 14 residues. Only the CDR3 DNA stays, 42 bases, in frame from base 1. The data stem from a study of blood T cell repertoires in COVID-19 (dated by TCRdb to about 2020). With respect to the entire study: Samples from collaborators originated in the United States, Italy and Spain and spanned both the acute and convalescent phases of COVID-19. The material from the prospective study consisted of cDNA or gDNA derived from T cells, B-cell-depleted T cells, or PBMCs. The dataset comprised deeply sampled blood TCRbeta repertoires from subjects exposed to, actively infected with, or recovered from COVID-19. The repertoires were released in a freely available public database intended as a resource for research on the immune response to SARS-CoV-2. The samples were drawn from the first 160 participants of the ongoing ImmuneRACE study and from some 1,300 subjects provided by 6 global collaborators. The sample metadata nearly always contained a de-identified subject ID, COVID-19 status, age in years and sex. Where available, HLA class I and class II types were taken from metadata supplied by the sample provider and were not determined by assay-based typing.

TCRbeta CDR3 regions were amplified from genomic DNA using the immunoSEQ Assay, a bias-controlled multiplex PCR. The authors' analysis ran thus. Nucleated cell counts per sample were estimated from amplification of reference gene primers within the assay. To quantify the absolute abundance of each unique TCRbeta CDR3 rearrangement, sequence reads were collapsed and filtered. For each sample, productive Simpson clonality was calculated as the square root of Simpson's diversity index across productive rearrangements. TCRdb re-hosts the immuneACCESS table, in-frame sequences only. Its copies lack some clones; in the studies checked, an unresolved V gene accounts for under half of them, and the cause for the rest is not known. The V and J calls and clone size were taken over from that table, and D and trimming were inferred from the DNA. The table for this sample lists some 130,000 clones; 79% of them were counted only once. In total, the top ten clones hold less than 4.5% of the sample.

Collaborating institutions collected whole blood in K2EDTA tubes following their own protocols. For TCRbeta analysis, collaborators shipped samples in one of three forms: frozen whole blood, isolated PBMCs, or DNA extracted from either of those sample types. General findings and caveats noted by the study authors: How much clinical and demographic metadata was included differed by source and by participant, and the metadata was provided uncurated.

The chain was built from TRBV6-5 and TRBJ1-2; the D region possibly corresponds to TRBD1 (6 bases align). The source is a man aged 55 to 70 with acute or convalescent COVID-19. Sequencing was performed on peripheral blood. The DNA sequence reads TGTGCCAGCGGGGGCAAGGGGCAAGGCTATGGCTACACCTTC. The translation is CASGGKGQGYGYTF.